This TCR beta chain stems from a study of OX40 agonist ivuxolimab in advanced cancers. The study, taken as a whole, reports: Individuals who were partial responders at 0.1-3.0 mg/kg had clonal expansion that ranked among the lowest.

Points on this clone: Antigen specificity is unknown.

The sampling schedule covered blood at baseline, cycle 4 day 1, and cycle 7 day 1. The CDR3 length is 19 residues. The ends lost 1 base at V and 1 base at J; junction bases unmatched: 9. Germline values: CDR1 SGHVS, CDR2 FQNEAQ. Profiling relied on immunoSEQ multiplex PCR, and the TCRdb table lists in-frame clones only, not all of them. The sample lists around 94,000 clones, about 90% occurring once. The sample here was CD4+ or CD8+ T cells sorted from blood, taken in a trial of the OX40 agonist ivuxolimab. V gene TRBV7-8 combines with J gene TRBJ2-3; 12 bases are a match to TRBD2. The source is an adult with an advanced solid tumor such as melanoma, head and neck, liver or kidney cancer. The CDR3 reads CASSLVSSGRAVGTDTQYF. Written as DNA, the CDR3 is TGTGCCAGCAGCTTAGTCTCTAGCGGGAGGGCCGTTGGCACAGATACGCAGTATTTT.